The rows below give T cell receptor beta chains drawn from one sample of a study of response to subunit inactivated influenza vaccine. In TCRdb, the RT-PCR reads were re-called with MiXCR into one record per CDR3 protein. The table records 170,000 or so distinct CDR3 sequences, around 10% of them present only once. Sequenced here: CD8+ T cells sorted from PBMCs, sampled around 25 months after vaccination. The receptor set was obtained from a man aged 50 to 69 who received an inactivated influenza vaccine. CDR3s include the opening cysteine and the closing phenylalanine or tryptophan. Fields, in order: V gene, clone size, J gene, D gene, CDR3 DNA, CDR3 protein. The D gene is left open where the match is weak. The size of a clone is reported for some rows only, either as once, few or many, or as a class for expanded clones.

v_gene: TRBV6-5
abundance: many
j_gene: TRBJ2-5
d_gene: .
CDR3nt: TGTGCCAGCAGTTACTCGGTTGGGGTCCAAGAGACCCAGTACTTC
CDR3aa: CASSYSVGVQETQYF

v_gene: TRBV6-5
abundance: few
j_gene: TRBJ1-1
d_gene: .
CDR3nt: TGTGCCAGCAGTTACGAGGCCAACACTGAAGCTTTCTTT
CDR3aa: CASSYEANTEAFF

v_gene: TRBV28
abundance: .
j_gene: TRBJ2-2
d_gene: .
CDR3nt: TGTGCCAGCAGTCTAGAGACAGGGAGGTATACCGGGGAGCTGTTTTTT
CDR3aa: CASSLETGRYTGELFF

v_gene: TRBV29-1
abundance: .
j_gene: TRBJ2-3
d_gene: .
CDR3nt: TGCAGCGTCGCCAGGACAAGCACAGATACGCAGTATTTT
CDR3aa: CSVARTSTDTQYF

v_gene: TRBV12-3/TRBV12-4
abundance: few
j_gene: TRBJ2-1
d_gene: .
CDR3nt: TGTGCCAGCAGTTTATCATGGACGGAGCAGTTCTTC
CDR3aa: CASSLSWTEQFF

v_gene: TRBV11-1
abundance: few
j_gene: TRBJ2-7
d_gene: TRBD2
CDR3nt: TGTGCCAGCAGCTTAGCGTTGGGGGAACTAGCGGGGGTCTACGAGCAGTACTTC
CDR3aa: CASSLALGELAGVYEQYF

v_gene: TRBV28
abundance: .
j_gene: TRBJ1-1
d_gene: .
CDR3nt: TGTGCAGCGGGGATGGGGATTAGGAGCACTGAAGCTTTCTTT
CDR3aa: CAAGMGIRSTEAFF

v_gene: TRBV12-3/TRBV12-4
abundance: .
j_gene: TRBJ2-1
d_gene: .
CDR3nt: TGTGCCATCGGTGGACAGAGCTCCTACAATGAGCAGTTCTTC
CDR3aa: CAIGGQSSYNEQFF

v_gene: TRBV29-1
abundance: many
j_gene: TRBJ2-2
d_gene: .
CDR3nt: TGCAGCGTCGGGTCCGGTTTGGAGCTGTTTTTT
CDR3aa: CSVGSGLELFF

v_gene: TRBV6-5
abundance: many
j_gene: TRBJ2-5
d_gene: TRBD2
CDR3nt: TGTGCCAGCAGTTATAACGCACTAGCGGGGGGGCCCCAAGAGACCCAGTACTTC
CDR3aa: CASSYNALAGGPQETQYF

v_gene: TRBV20-1
abundance: few
j_gene: TRBJ1-1
d_gene: .
CDR3nt: TGCAGTGCTAGAGGGGCGGGACACCAGAACACTGAAGCTTTCTTT
CDR3aa: CSARGAGHQNTEAFF

v_gene: TRBV3-1
abundance: many
j_gene: TRBJ2-1
d_gene: .
CDR3nt: TGTGCCAGCAGCCAAGTCAGCTACAATGAGCAGTTCTTC
CDR3aa: CASSQVSYNEQFF

v_gene: TRBV20-1
abundance: few
j_gene: TRBJ2-5
d_gene: TRBD2
CDR3nt: TGCAGTGCTAGGGGACTAGCGACACAAGAGACCCAGTACTTC
CDR3aa: CSARGLATQETQYF

v_gene: TRBV25-1
abundance: .
j_gene: TRBJ2-7
d_gene: .
CDR3nt: TGTGCCAGCAGTGAGGCGGTAGGGTTCGAGCAGTACTTC
CDR3aa: CASSEAVGFEQYF

v_gene: TRBV12-3/TRBV12-4
abundance: .
j_gene: TRBJ2-7
d_gene: .
CDR3nt: TGTGCCAGCAGTTTAAATAACTACGAGCAGTACTTC
CDR3aa: CASSLNNYEQYF

v_gene: TRBV29-1
abundance: .
j_gene: TRBJ2-7
d_gene: .
CDR3nt: TGCAGCGCCTTAAGGGCAAGCGAGCAGTACTTC
CDR3aa: CSALRASEQYF

v_gene: TRBV28
abundance: few
j_gene: TRBJ2-1
d_gene: .
CDR3nt: TGTGCCAGTAATCCACGGACTCTCAATGAGCAGTTCTTC
CDR3aa: CASNPRTLNEQFF

v_gene: TRBV10-3
abundance: few
j_gene: TRBJ2-7
d_gene: .
CDR3nt: TGTGCCATCAGTGACCCGTCGGGAAGGAGCTCCTACGAGCAGTACTTC
CDR3aa: CAISDPSGRSSYEQYF

v_gene: TRBV10-3
abundance: .
j_gene: TRBJ2-1
d_gene: TRBD2
CDR3nt: TGTGCCATCAGTGAGCAAGGGGCTAGCGGGGGGGATCGAGGCTACAATGAGCAGTTCTTC
CDR3aa: CAISEQGASGGDRGYNEQFF

v_gene: TRBV6-1
abundance: .
j_gene: TRBJ2-7
d_gene: TRBD2
CDR3nt: TGTGCCACCTACCGGGGGGAAACCTACGAGCAGTACTTC
CDR3aa: CATYRGETYEQYF

v_gene: TRBV5-5
abundance: .
j_gene: TRBJ2-2
d_gene: .
CDR3nt: TGTGCCAGCAGCCCGAGGGGACCAGGGAACACCGGGGAGCTGTTTTTT
CDR3aa: CASSPRGPGNTGELFF

v_gene: TRBV27
abundance: .
j_gene: TRBJ2-1
d_gene: TRBD2
CDR3nt: TGTGCCAGCAGTTCAAATAGACTAGCGGGAGGGCCTAATGAGCAGTTCTTC
CDR3aa: CASSSNRLAGGPNEQFF

v_gene: TRBV6-6
abundance: .
j_gene: TRBJ2-1
d_gene: TRBD1
CDR3nt: TGTGCCAGCTACAGGGGCTCCTACAATGAGCAGTTCTTC
CDR3aa: CASYRGSYNEQFF

v_gene: TRBV12-3/TRBV12-4
abundance: few
j_gene: TRBJ1-5
d_gene: TRBD1
CDR3nt: TGTGCCAGCAGTTCCTCCGTTTACAGACAGGGGCGCCAGCCCCAGCATTTT
CDR3aa: CASSSSVYRQGRQPQHF

v_gene: TRBV20-1
abundance: .
j_gene: TRBJ2-1
d_gene: .
CDR3nt: TGCAGTGCTAGTGTCGGCTCCTACAATGAGCAGTTCTTC
CDR3aa: CSASVGSYNEQFF

v_gene: TRBV15
abundance: few
j_gene: TRBJ2-1
d_gene: .
CDR3nt: TGTGCCACCAGCAGAGTGGGGGCGATCTACAATGAGCAGTTCTTC
CDR3aa: CATSRVGAIYNEQFF

v_gene: TRBV4-3
abundance: .
j_gene: TRBJ2-4
d_gene: .
CDR3nt: TGCGCCAGCAGCCAAGAGTGGACAGTACTAGCCAAAAACATTCAGTACTTC
CDR3aa: CASSQEWTVLAKNIQYF

v_gene: TRBV2
abundance: many
j_gene: TRBJ1-3
d_gene: .
CDR3nt: TGTGCCAGCAGCTGGACCTCTGGAAACACCATATATTTT
CDR3aa: CASSWTSGNTIYF

v_gene: TRBV6-1
abundance: .
j_gene: TRBJ2-3
d_gene: TRBD2
CDR3nt: TGTGCCAGCAGTGAGGTAGCGGGGGGCCATAGCGGTAGCACAGATACGCAGTATTTT
CDR3aa: CASSEVAGGHSGSTDTQYF

v_gene: TRBV27
abundance: .
j_gene: TRBJ2-7
d_gene: .
CDR3nt: TGTTCCAGCAGTTTACTACCTCGCAACAGTTATCAAGAGCAGTACTTC
CDR3aa: CSSSLLPRNSYQEQYF

v_gene: TRBV12-3/TRBV12-4
abundance: few
j_gene: TRBJ1-3
d_gene: TRBD1
CDR3nt: TGTGCCAGCAGTTTGGGACAGCACTCTGGAAACACCATATATTTT
CDR3aa: CASSLGQHSGNTIYF

v_gene: TRBV5-5
abundance: .
j_gene: TRBJ2-5
d_gene: TRBD2
CDR3nt: TGTGCCAGCAGCACGACTAGCGGGGTTACACAAGAGACCCAGTACTTC
CDR3aa: CASSTTSGVTQETQYF

v_gene: TRBV6-2/TRBV6-3
abundance: many
j_gene: TRBJ2-2
d_gene: .
CDR3nt: TGTGCCAGCAGTTACGACAGCCCTCCCGGGGAGCTGTTTTTT
CDR3aa: CASSYDSPPGELFF

v_gene: TRBV5-1
abundance: many
j_gene: TRBJ2-3
d_gene: .
CDR3nt: TGCGCCAGCAGCTTTGACAGAGACACAGATACGCAGTATTTT
CDR3aa: CASSFDRDTDTQYF

v_gene: TRBV6-1
abundance: .
j_gene: TRBJ2-1
d_gene: .
CDR3nt: TGTGCCAGCCCACGAGGTGGGCTGGTCAATGAGCAGTTCTTC
CDR3aa: CASPRGGLVNEQFF

v_gene: TRBV20-1
abundance: few
j_gene: TRBJ2-7
d_gene: TRBD2
CDR3nt: TGCAGTGCTAGAGATTCTAGCGGTCCCTACGAGCAGTACTTC
CDR3aa: CSARDSSGPYEQYF

v_gene: TRBV5-1
abundance: many
j_gene: TRBJ1-1
d_gene: .
CDR3nt: TGCGCCAGCAGCCTCGGATTGACCACTGAAGCTTTCTTT
CDR3aa: CASSLGLTTEAFF

v_gene: TRBV27
abundance: few
j_gene: TRBJ2-3
d_gene: TRBD1
CDR3nt: TGTGCCAGTGGCCCGGGACAGGTCACAGATACGCAGTATTTT
CDR3aa: CASGPGQVTDTQYF

v_gene: TRBV11-2
abundance: many
j_gene: TRBJ2-1
d_gene: TRBD2
CDR3nt: TGTGCCAGCAGCTCCTCGGGGGGGAGTTACAATGAGCAGTTCTTC
CDR3aa: CASSSSGGSYNEQFF

v_gene: TRBV3-1
abundance: .
j_gene: TRBJ2-5
d_gene: .
CDR3nt: TGTGCCAGCAGCCAAAGTGTCCGGCCCGAGACCCAGTACTTC
CDR3aa: CASSQSVRPETQYF

v_gene: TRBV13
abundance: few
j_gene: TRBJ2-7
d_gene: TRBD2
CDR3nt: TGTGCCAGCAGCTTAGCGGGAGGGTTCTCCTACGAGCAGTACTTC
CDR3aa: CASSLAGGFSYEQYF

v_gene: TRBV11-2
abundance: few
j_gene: TRBJ2-1
d_gene: .
CDR3nt: TGTGCCAGCAGCTTAGTTCAGGCGCGTCTCTACAATGAGCAGTTCTTC
CDR3aa: CASSLVQARLYNEQFF

v_gene: TRBV3-1
abundance: few
j_gene: TRBJ2-1
d_gene: .
CDR3nt: TGTGCCAGCAGCAGGGGAGTGGCAGGCTCCTACAATGAGCAGTTCTTC
CDR3aa: CASSRGVAGSYNEQFF

v_gene: TRBV9
abundance: .
j_gene: TRBJ1-2
d_gene: TRBD1
CDR3nt: TGTGCCAGCAGCAACCGCCCGGACAGGGTTAACTATGGCTACACCTTC
CDR3aa: CASSNRPDRVNYGYTF

v_gene: TRBV11-3
abundance: few
j_gene: TRBJ2-7
d_gene: .
CDR3nt: TGTGCCAGCAAATCCCCTTGGGCTTTCGTCTACGAGCAGTACTTC
CDR3aa: CASKSPWAFVYEQYF

v_gene: TRBV6-5
abundance: few
j_gene: TRBJ2-5
d_gene: TRBD1
CDR3nt: TGTGCCAGCAGTTCCGGGACAGGGAGACAGTACTTC
CDR3aa: CASSSGTGRQYF

v_gene: TRBV18
abundance: few
j_gene: TRBJ1-4
d_gene: .
CDR3nt: TGTGCCAGCTCATCGACGGAAGGCTTGACTAATGAAAAACTGTTTTTT
CDR3aa: CASSSTEGLTNEKLFF

v_gene: TRBV2
abundance: few
j_gene: TRBJ2-7
d_gene: .
CDR3nt: TGTGCCAGCAGGAACGGACACTACTACGAGCAGTACTTC
CDR3aa: CASRNGHYYEQYF

v_gene: TRBV10-3
abundance: .
j_gene: TRBJ1-1
d_gene: TRBD1
CDR3nt: TGTGCCATCAGTGAGTCAAAGACAGGGGTAGTCGTAGCTTTCTTT
CDR3aa: CAISESKTGVVVAFF

v_gene: TRBV6-5
abundance: .
j_gene: TRBJ2-5
d_gene: .
CDR3nt: TGTGCCAGCAGTTTGTGGGGGGTGAGGGAGACCCAGTACTTC
CDR3aa: CASSLWGVRETQYF

v_gene: TRBV15
abundance: .
j_gene: TRBJ1-2
d_gene: .
CDR3nt: TGTGCCACCAGCCTATCCCTGAGTCTACAGCCATATGGCTACACCTTC
CDR3aa: CATSLSLSLQPYGYTF

v_gene: TRBV6-5
abundance: .
j_gene: TRBJ2-6
d_gene: .
CDR3nt: TGTGCCAGCAGTTACGACAGGGGGGCGGGAGGAACTGGGGCCAACGTCCTGACTTTC
CDR3aa: CASSYDRGAGGTGANVLTF

v_gene: TRBV14
abundance: many
j_gene: TRBJ2-7
d_gene: .
CDR3nt: TGTGCCAGCAGTCGGTGGGAAACGGAGGAGCAGTACTTC
CDR3aa: CASSRWETEEQYF